Sequencing of this TCR beta chain was carried out in a study of regulatory T cells in long-lasting Graves disease (dated by TCRdb to the early 2020s). Study-wide context: Newly diagnosed Graves' disease patients had taken antithyroid drugs for less than 3 months. This study used TCR sequencing and RNA sequencing of peripheral blood to compare persistent Graves' disease patients against newly diagnosed Graves' disease patients. The study was registered as a clinical trial and conducted in China. A total of around 35 samples underwent TCR sequencing: about 13 from persistent and approximately 20 from newly diagnosed Graves' disease patients.

From its cysteine to its phenylalanine, the CDR3 spans 14 amino acids. Only the CDR3 DNA stays, 42 bases, in frame from base 1. At the junction V is shortened by 5 bases and J by 8 bases; bases outside the gene matches: 10. Taken from the germline V gene, the CDR1 and CDR2 loops are SGHAT and FQNNGV. General findings and caveats noted by the study authors: The small sample size was acknowledged by the authors as a limitation that may reduce accuracy. Preferential use of TRBV28, TRBJ1-2 and TRBJ2-5 was observed in persistent disease, whereas TRBV20-1 and TRBJ2-1 were favored in newly diagnosed disease. Persistent Graves' disease patients showed lower TCR Shannon entropy and fewer highly expanded clones than newly diagnosed patients, suggesting clonal expansion. Only peripheral blood was studied, because thyroid tissue, the primary lesion, was inaccessible. Sequencing and analysis were restricted to the TCR beta chain. Patients with persistent disease shared more public clonotypes (approximately 2,500) than newly diagnosed patients did (966).

This clonotype was counted a few times. This receptor's antigen is unknown. Base qualities are not at hand, and no much larger clone is one base apart. What this sample's time point label stands for: newly diagnosed GD, antithyroid drugs for less than 3 months. RNA was extracted from PBMCs in TRIzol for both TCR sequencing and RNA sequencing. The diagnosis of Graves' disease followed American Thyroid Association guidelines. Patients for the study were recruited at an endocrinology department in Xi'an, China. Each patient gave roughly 10 milliliters of peripheral blood, collected in an EDTA anticoagulant tube. Ficoll Paque Plus density gradient separation was used to isolate PBMCs, and no further T cell sorting was performed. RNA quality was checked with an Agilent 2100 Bioanalyzer and agarose gel, and concentration with a NanoDrop 2000. The library relied on multiplex PCR. The data were produced on an Illumina HiSeq 4000. To build TCR beta libraries, CDR3 regions were amplified by Arm-PCR using iRepertoire HTBI primers. Before sequencing, the PCR products went through gel purification. The authors' pipeline ran thus. Across samples, some 62 TRBV and roughly 15 TRBJ segments were identified and used for gene usage analysis of CDR3 amino acid clonotypes. COPE and FqMerger were used to merge the filtered high-quality paired reads into contigs. BLAST was used to align contigs to the IMGT TRBV, TRBD and TRBJ reference genes, and CDR3 was defined following IMGT. Highly expanded clones were defined as clonotypes with a frequency above 0.1%. Shannon entropy served as the measure of repertoire diversity, while the Gini coefficient captured V-J evenness. Clonotypes shared by more than one individual were considered public. TCRdb reanalyzed the raw reads on its own, using fastp at Q25 for trimming and MiXCR for clone calling, and kept in-frame beta chains. Duplicate CDR3 protein sequences are folded into a single record with the most common DNA and genes. TCRdb assigned the V and J calls; the authors' analysis was not used. The sample contains around 400,000 distinct CDR3 sequences, about 12% of them found a single time. In total, the top ten clones hold about 19% of the sample.

These data were likewise used in another study, on T cells in Graves' hyperthyroidism and ophthalmopathy. Drawing on the second study: Stable Graves' hyperthyroidism was defined as no progression to ophthalmopathy during 18 months of follow-up. The hyperthyroidism patients were between 18 and 65 years old and newly diagnosed, with a disease duration of less than 2 months. Any patient with an uncontrolled infection, another autoimmune disease, pregnancy or lactation was excluded. Diagnoses were established on the basis of clinical symptoms, serum thyroxine and TRAb, thyroid ultrasound, and orbital computed tomography. A first-round RT-PCR of the TCR CDR3 used the HTBI primer set with the Qiagen OneStep RT-PCR kit. Most expanded thyroid clonotypes (frequency above 0.001) were also detected in blood, suggesting blood repertoires may reflect thyroid immune responses. In cross-validation, a model built on a 13 V-J signature told ophthalmopathy apart from stable hyperthyroidism with roughly 87% sensitivity and about 81% specificity, and in testing the same model reached 80%/75%. In validation, the model predicted progression to ophthalmopathy with approximately 71% sensitivity and around 72% specificity, a median of around six months before onset. To identify TCR V-J signatures that set the groups apart, the researchers used a discovery cohort of 100 patients, made up of 40 to 45 with Graves' ophthalmopathy and about 60 with stable Graves' hyperthyroidism. Whether ophthalmopathy could be predicted prospectively was tested in an independent validation cohort made up of under 20 hyperthyroidism patients plus 17 patients who later progressed to ophthalmopathy. The roughly 91 discovery patients were randomly split 7:3 into training and test sets. In about 6 Graves' hyperthyroidism patients, the study also compared T-cell repertoires from thyroid tissue with T-cell repertoires from blood. Once sampling was done, hyperthyroidism patients were given methimazole at a starting dose of 30 mg daily, whereas ophthalmopathy patients were given high-dose intravenous methylprednisolone. The libraries were constructed in a second round of multiplex PCR and then size-selected and purified. Paired-end sequencing of the libraries was performed with 100 bp reads on an Illumina HiSeq2000. SOAPnuke was used to process the raw data, removing reads that contained adapters or uncalled bases, had a mean Phred below 15, or lacked an exact match to the constant primer or identifier. High-quality paired reads were merged using COPE v1.2.5, and each unique nucleotide sequence was defined as a clonotype. Clonotypes were aligned to IMGT TRBV, TRBD and TRBJ reference segments using MiTCR v1.1. The analysis was restricted to V-J combinations with a frequency above 0.0001, which together covered approximately 99% of the repertoires. The TCS score was defined as F50 (clonal expansion) divided by E x V (chaos), with BLOSUM62-based TCRdist calculated between CDR3 peptides within each V-J. Welch's t-statistics and random forest reduced around 510 V-J features to under 15, which were used in a naive Bayes classifier (R e1071). Sample size was not statistically predetermined, and blinding of investigators to group allocation was not performed. The paper reports TCR Vbeta CDR3 sequencing of roughly 140 peripheral blood samples: 43 ophthalmopathy, 75 to 80 hyperthyroidism and around 17 progressor patients.

The source material was peripheral blood mononuclear cells (PBMCs), sampled at new diagnosis, from a patient treated with antithyroid drugs. The sequence links TRBV11-2 to TRBJ2-7; 9 middle bases align to TRBD2. This TCR was recovered from a woman younger than 35 with Graves disease. Donor details come from another sample of the same person, matched by shared clones. In nucleotides, the sequence is TGTGCCAGCAGCCGAATGGCGGGAGGGCCAAAGCAGTACTTC. Translated, this gives CASSRMAGGPKQYF.